This T cell receptor (beta chain) was identified in a study of blood T cell repertoires in COVID-19. Study summary: PBMCs, B-cell-depleted T cells, or T cells were the source of the cDNA or gDNA that made up the material.

As handled by the study authors: Amplification from reference gene primers served as the basis for estimated nucleated cell counts. Repertoires were generated with immunoSEQ multiplex PCR, while TCRdb's copy carries only in-frame clones and drops some. Clone size and the V and J calls come from that table; the DNA yielded D and trimming. The sample has a few hundred thousand clones, around 85% seen once. The receptor was isolated from a man in his 60s with acute or convalescent COVID-19. Sequences were obtained from peripheral blood.

CDR3 DNA sequence: TGTGCCAGCAGCGGGTGGGATGAAAAACTGTTTTTT. Translating it yields CASSGWDEKLFF. This rearrangement joins TRBV28 to TRBJ1-4; D gene ambiguous. CDR1 is MDHEN and CDR2 is SYDVKM in the germline V gene. Trimming removed 6 bases at V and 6 bases at J, with 8 bases between. This CDR3 comprises 12 residues. Full variable domain (missing parts from reference TRBV28 and TRBJ1-4): DVKVTQSSRYLVKRTGEKVFLECVQDMDHENMFWYRQDPGLGLRLIYFSYDVKMKEKGDIPEGYSVSREKKERFSLILESASTNQTSMYLCASSGWDEKLFFGSGTQLSVL.